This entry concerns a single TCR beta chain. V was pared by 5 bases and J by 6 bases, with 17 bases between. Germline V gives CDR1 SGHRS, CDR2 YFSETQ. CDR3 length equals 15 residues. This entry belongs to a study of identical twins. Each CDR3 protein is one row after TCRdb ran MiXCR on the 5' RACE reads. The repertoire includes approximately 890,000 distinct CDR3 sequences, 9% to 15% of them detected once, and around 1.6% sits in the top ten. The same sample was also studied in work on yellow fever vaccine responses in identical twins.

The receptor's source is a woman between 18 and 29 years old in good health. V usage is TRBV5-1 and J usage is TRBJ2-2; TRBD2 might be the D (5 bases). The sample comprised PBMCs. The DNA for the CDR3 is TGCGCCAGCAGTCCGAGTGGAGGAAACGCCGGGGAGCTGTTTTTT. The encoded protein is CASSPSGGNAGELFF.